Below, 22 T cell receptor beta chains from the same sample are listed, as sequenced in a study of blood T cell repertoires in COVID-19. Data came from immunoSEQ multiplex PCR; TCRdb stores just in-frame clones and leaves some out. Seen here are some 270,000 clones, approximately 89% observed once, and the top ten hold around 1.5%. The sequencing input was peripheral blood. The receptors stem from a woman aged 60-70 years who had recovered from COVID-19.

The V call is TRBV28, the J call TRBJ1-5; weak D call: TRBD1 (6 bases). V lost 3 bases and J lost 4, with 19 bases in between. Germline V gene lookup returns CDR1 MDHEN and CDR2 SYDVKM. The CDR3 has 17 residues. The CDR3 nucleotides are TGTGCCAGCAGTTTGGCGGCAGGGGTCCAACGAAATCAGCCCCAGCATTTT. Translating it yields CASSLAAGVQRNQPQHF.

This clone was detected only a few times. The J gene is TRBJ1-1, the V gene TRBV27, with no clear D. Trimming pared 6 bases from V and 1 base from J, leaving 12 bases between. The CDR3 consists of 14 residues. Germline V gene sequence: CDR1 MNHEY, CDR2 SMNVEV (reference sequence). The CDR3: CASSRSGENTEAFF. Here the CDR3 DNA reads TGTGCCAGCAGCCGGTCCGGGGAGAACACTGAAGCTTTCTTT.

This chain connects TRBV7-6 to TRBJ2-5, with D maybe TRBD2 (6 bases). Germline CDR1 SGHVS, CDR2 FNYEAQ. CDR3 size: 16 residues. V gave up 3 bases and J gave up 5 bases, with 19 bases separating them. CDR3 nucleotides: TGTGCCAGCAGCTTCTCGGGACTCCCAGTGGGGGAGACCCAGTACTTC. As protein: CASSFSGLPVGETQYF.

This chain's CDR3 is CAIRGAGGYGYTF. The CDR3 DNA follows: TGTGCCATCAGGGGCGCGGGTGGCTATGGCTACACCTTC. The chain employs TRBV10-3 and TRBJ1-2; D is uncertain. V lost 6 bases to trimming and J lost 4 bases, with 12 bases between them. Looked up from germline, CDR1 is ENHRY and CDR2 is SYGVKD. The CDR3 loop spans 13 amino acids.

This chain links TRBV5-1 with TRBJ2-7; 10 bases map to TRBD2. V lost 5 bases, J lost 2 bases, and 10 bases stayed unmatched. This CDR3 is 16 amino acids long. Germline CDR1 SGHRS, CDR2 YFSETQ. The CDR3 nucleotides are TGCGCCAGCAGAACTAGCGGGGTCGCTCAGGCCTACGAGCAGTACTTC. It translates to CASRTSGVAQAYEQYF.

This chain joins TRBV28 and TRBJ2-4; TRBD1 aligns across 7 bases. The V gene's germline CDR1 is MDHEN and CDR2 SYDVKM. V lost 6 bases to trimming and J lost 4 bases; unmatched junction nucleotides: 6. The CDR3 sequence is 14 residues long. The CDR3 nucleotides read TGTGCCAGCAGGACAAGGGACAGAAAAAACATTCAGTACTTC. This gives the protein CASRTRDRKNIQYF.

The gene calls are TRBV5-1 and TRBJ2-3; 15 bases align to TRBD2. Germline CDR1 is SGHRS and CDR2 is YFSETQ. Trimming at V came to 4 bases and at J to 2 bases, leaving 8 bases not matched to a gene. The CDR3 has 18 residues. CDR3 sequence (DNA): TGCGCCAGCAGCCCGGGGACTAGCGGGGGGCCCTTCACAGATACGCAGTATTTT. Protein sequence: CASSPGTSGGPFTDTQYF.

The rearrangement uses TRBV6-2 or TRBV6-3 and TRBJ2-7, with 13 bases matching TRBD2. The J segment lost 3 bases and the V segment lost 4 bases, leaving 9 bases of the junction unmatched. This CDR3 comprises 17 residues. CDR1 MNHEY and CDR2 SVGEGT come from the germline V gene. Here the CDR3 reads CASSFLLRLAGGYEQYF. CDR3 DNA: TGTGCCAGCAGTTTTTTGCTAAGACTAGCGGGGGGCTACGAGCAGTACTTC.

The genes are TRBV28 and TRBJ2-7; no clear D gene. With 1 base removed from V and 2 bases from J, the gap between germline ends came to 9 bases. Germline CDR1 reads MDHEN; CDR2 reads SYDVKM. This CDR3 region has 14 residues. CDR3 protein: CASSLLAPPYEQYF. CDR3 DNA sequence: TGTGCCAGCAGTTTATTAGCCCCCCCCTACGAGCAGTACTTC.

To note about this clone: At one end the junction does not follow the germline gene, possibly because of a read error. The chain has TRBV7-7 and TRBJ2-5; 13 bases match TRBD2. The CDR3 is 15 residues long. Looked up from germline, CDR1 is SSHAT and CDR2 is FNYEAQ (reference sequence). The CDR3 DNA follows: TGTGCTAGCAGCGACGGACTAGCGGGGGTAGAGACCCAGTACTTC. This codes for CASSDGLAGVETQYF.

The chain uses TRBV27 and TRBJ1-2; D is undetermined. CDR3 length: 14 amino acids. Germline lookup yields CDR1 MNHEY and CDR2 SMNVEV (reference sequence). Trimming left V 5 bases short and J 5 bases short, with 15 bases between. The CDR3 loop is CASSPLTRDYGYTF. Written as DNA, the CDR3 is TGTGCCAGCAGTCCTCTCACACGGGATTATGGCTACACCTTC.

The V call is TRBV5-1, the J call TRBJ1-2; D gene uncertain. Trimming removed 6 bases at V and 0 bases at J, with 24 bases between. The germline V gene encodes CDR1 SGHRS and CDR2 YFSETQ. The CDR3 runs 18 residues. The CDR3 bases are TGCGCCAGCACCTTCTTCCGGAGTGGTGCCCGGACTAACTATGGCTACACCTTC. Translating it yields CASTFFRSGARTNYGYTF.

The genes are TRBV27 and TRBJ1-2, with D possibly being TRBD1 (5 bases). Deletions cut 5 bases from V and 4 bases from J, with 11 bases between. The CDR3 contains 13 residues. Germline CDR1 MNHEY, CDR2 SMNVEV (reference sequence). CDR3 loop: CASSTRDSYGYTF. Here the CDR3 DNA reads TGTGCCAGCAGTACCCGGGACTCCTATGGCTACACCTTC.

J is TRBJ2-7 and V is TRBV7-8; TRBD1 matches at 7 bases. J lost 3 bases, V lost 2 bases, and 10 bases had no gene match. The CDR3 is 16 amino acids. CDR1 and CDR2 (germline): SGHVS, FQNEAQ. This CDR3 is CASSLRRTGSVYEQYF. The CDR3 DNA reads TGTGCCAGCAGCTTAAGACGGACAGGCTCCGTCTACGAGCAGTACTTC. Supplemented by reference TRBV7-8 and TRBJ2-7, the full variable domain reads GAGVSQSPRYKVAKRGQDVALRCDPISGHVSLFWYQQALGQGPEFLTYFQNEAQLDKSGLPSDRFFAERPEGSVSTLKIQRTQQEDSAVYLCASSLRRTGSVYEQYFGPGTRLTVT.

This clone has a single count. The V call is TRBV13, the J call TRBJ2-3, with D possibly being TRBD1 (5 bases). V lost 2 bases and J 0 bases, leaving 18 bases between the germline ends. The germline CDR1 and CDR2 sequences are PRHDT and FYEKMQ (reference sequence). CDR3 length: 18 residues. The DNA for the CDR3 is TGTGCCAGCAGCTTAAGGGCCTGGGGCAGCGCTAGCACAGATACGCAGTATTTT. As protein: CASSLRAWGSASTDTQYF.

V and J are TRBV18 and TRBJ1-6; D unclear. From germline, CDR1 is KGHSH and CDR2 LQKENI. The germline V and J ends were trimmed by 3 bases and 10 bases, with 22 bases remaining between them. This CDR3 has 17 residues. CDR3 in DNA: TGTGCCAGCTCACCCTCCCTGCAAGGTTCTTTGGAGTCACCCCTCCACTTT. Its protein is CASSPSLQGSLESPLHF.

J is TRBJ1-1 and V is TRBV10-2; 12 bases match TRBD1. The V segment lost 4 bases and the J segment 3 bases; nucleotides outside the gene matches: 3. This CDR3 has 15 amino acids. Germline CDR1 WSHSY, CDR2 SAAADI. The CDR3 here is CASSAGTGGHTEAFF. For the CDR3, the DNA is TGCGCCAGCAGTGCCGGGACAGGGGGCCACACTGAAGCTTTCTTT.

The chain couples TRBV2 to TRBJ1-4; 7 bases agree with TRBD1. CDR1 and CDR2 (germline): SNHLY, FYNNEI. Losses at the gene ends were 7 bases for V and 12 bases for J; bases not matched to a gene: 14. CDR3 length: 14 residues. The CDR3 region is CASTRGQLLGELFF. The CDR3 region has the DNA TGTGCCAGCACCAGGGGACAGCTCCTTGGTGAACTGTTTTTT.

The chain combines TRBV6-5 with TRBJ2-4, with D tentatively TRBD1 (5 bases). The CDR3 length is 15 residues. The germline V and J ends were trimmed by 6 bases and 0 bases, with 12 bases remaining between them. Germline loops: CDR1 MNHEY, CDR2 SVGAGI. The CDR3 spells CASRAGSLAKNIQYF. DNA of the CDR3: TGTGCCAGCAGAGCAGGGTCCCTAGCCAAAAACATTCAGTACTTC.

The V and J genes are TRBV3-1 (or the pseudogene TRBV3-2) and TRBJ1-3; 8 bases agree with TRBD1. The trim removed 6 bases at V and 3 bases at J, leaving 7 bases unmatched. This CDR3 is 15 amino acids long. CDR1 is LGHDT, CDR2 YNNKEL, per germline (reference sequence). The CDR3 loop is CASSPGGKSGNTIYF. CDR3 nucleotides: TGTGCCAGCAGTCCAGGGGGCAAGAGTGGAAACACCATATATTTT.

The table lists this clone with a count of one. The chain employs TRBV7-2 and TRBJ2-3, with D unclear. This CDR3 has 13 amino acids. Per the germline V gene, CDR1 is SGHTA and CDR2 is FQGNSA. Trimming left V 8 bases short and J 2 bases short, with 11 bases between. The CDR3 loop is CASSLGYTDTQYF. In DNA, the CDR3 is TGTGCCAGCTCACTGGGCTACACAGATACGCAGTATTTT.

In its sample, this clone was seen many times. Here the CDR3 DNA reads TGTGCCAGCAGTACCCTCGGCGGAGGCTTTGGAAACACCATATATTTT. Its protein product is CASSTLGGGFGNTIYF. This chain uses TRBV6-2 or TRBV6-3 with TRBJ1-3; no definite D call. V lost 5 bases, J lost 3 bases, and 17 bases lay in between. The germline V gene has CDR1 MNHEY and CDR2 SVGEGT. CDR3 length: 16 residues.